This TCR beta chain was identified in a study of cytomegalovirus exposure and HLA in healthy donors. General study findings and limits: Researchers counted about 150 TCR beta chains as cytomegalovirus-associated. Among donors in an Asian-associated ancestry cluster, a later analysis reportedly found fewer N-insertions than the roughly 610-donor mean.

PCR primers comprised 60 Vbeta and 13 Jbeta primers. In the original workflow: A later analysis counted 65 million to 80 million unique TCR beta chains, some 12 million shared. The protocol was immunoSEQ multiplex PCR, while the TCRdb copy is restricted to in-frame clones and leaves out a portion. D and trimming come from the DNA, and the V and J calls and clone size come from that table. The sample includes roughly 180,000 clones, approximately 84% of them seen just once. On this clone itself: Its specificity is unknown. At one boundary the junction diverges from the germline segment, which might be a read error.

The sequence came from a female donor in good health and CMV-seronegative. The sample consisted of PBMCs.

The CDR3 reads CASSYSFGNTGAFF. The CDR3 region has the DNA TGCGCCAGCAGCTACTCATTCGGGAACACTGGAGCTTTCTTT. The chain employs TRBV5-1 and TRBJ1-1; no reliable D call. Germline CDR1 SGHRS, CDR2 YFSETQ. The CDR3 loop spans 14 amino acids.